Listed below are T cell receptor beta chains from one sample, sequenced in a study of cytomegalovirus exposure and HLA in healthy donors. Repertoires were generated with immunoSEQ multiplex PCR, while TCRdb's copy carries only in-frame clones and drops some. The sample yields approximately 140,000 clones, around 75% seen once. The sequenced sample was PBMCs. The receptors stem from a woman between 18 and 29 years old in good health and CMV-seronegative. The CDR3 runs from the conserved cysteine through the conserved F or W. The D gene is left open where the match is weak. For some rows the clone size is stated as once, few or many, or as a class when expanded; others skip it.

J	size	V	D	DNA	CDR3
TRBJ2-3	few	TRBV11-3	.	TGTGCCAGCAGGTCTACTAAAGATACGCAGTATTTT	CASRSTKDTQYF
TRBJ2-7	.	TRBV18	.	TGTGCCAGCTCACCTTTCGACACCTCCTACGAGCAGTACTTC	CASSPFDTSYEQYF
TRBJ1-3	few	TRBV7-6	TRBD1	TGTGCCAGCAGCCGACAGGGCCCTGCGGGAAACACCATATATTTT	CASSRQGPAGNTIYF
TRBJ2-1	.	TRBV2	.	TGTGCCAGCAGTGGGGATGGGGGCGAGGAATCTTACAATGAGCAGTTCTTC	CASSGDGGEESYNEQFF
TRBJ1-5	.	TRBV6-6	.	TGTGCCAGCAGTTACCGGGGAAATAGCAATCAGCCCCAGCATTTT	CASSYRGNSNQPQHF
TRBJ1-2	.	TRBV18	.	TGTGCCAGCTCACCGCGGGGGGAACTTAACTATGGCTACACCTTC	CASSPRGELNYGYTF
TRBJ1-6	.	TRBV28	.	TGTGCCAGCAGTTTACCGATTCTAGTTTCACCCCTCCACTTT	CASSLPILVSPLHF
TRBJ1-4	.	TRBV4-3	.	TGCGCCAGCAGCCAATGGGGGGGGGCGGTTAATGAAAAACTGTTTTTT	CASSQWGGAVNEKLFF
TRBJ2-1	.	TRBV12-5	TRBD2	TGTGCTAGCCGGACTAGCGGGGGGATTGAGCAGTTCTTC	CASRTSGGIEQFF
TRBJ1-5	.	TRBV6-6	TRBD1	TGTGCCAGCAGTTACGGGCAGGGGGCGAACAATCAGCCCCAGCATTTT	CASSYGQGANNQPQHF
TRBJ1-3	.	TRBV29-1	TRBD1	TGCAGCGTTGAAGTCGGACAGGGAAAAAGAAACACCATATATTTT	CSVEVGQGKRNTIYF
TRBJ2-3	.	TRBV18	TRBD1	TGTGCCAGCTCAGGAGGACAGGGGACTAGCACAGATACGCAGTATTTT	CASSGGQGTSTDTQYF
TRBJ2-3	.	TRBV7-2	.	TGTGCCAGCAGCTTTCGTCAAGGGGCAGATACGCAGTATTTT	CASSFRQGADTQYF
TRBJ2-3	.	TRBV7-9	.	TGTGCCAGCAGTTTCGAGCGGGCAAGCACAGATACGCAGTATTTT	CASSFERASTDTQYF
TRBJ1-1	.	TRBV18	.	TGTGCCAGCTCACCACCGGGACAATCCTTGAACACTGAAGCTTTCTTT	CASSPPGQSLNTEAFF
TRBJ2-7	few	TRBV7-6	.	TGTGCCAGCAGCGTAGGGGTATCGGGTCCCTACGAGCAGTACTTC	CASSVGVSGPYEQYF
TRBJ2-2	.	TRBV19	TRBD1	TGTGCCAGTAGTGCGACAGGGTTGAACACCGGGGAGCTGTTTTTT	CASSATGLNTGELFF
TRBJ1-4	.	TRBV7-9	TRBD1	TGTGCCATAACAGGGGGAACTAATGAAAAACTGTTTTTT	CAITGGTNEKLFF
TRBJ1-2	few	TRBV18	.	TGTGCCAGCTCCCTCCGCCCCCCGTCCGGGGAAGCTAACTATGGCTACACCTTC	CASSLRPPSGEANYGYTF
TRBJ2-3	.	TRBV5-1	.	TGCGCCAGCAGCCTGAGGGCAGGACGCACAGATACGCAGTATTTT	CASSLRAGRTDTQYF
TRBJ2-7	.	TRBV9	TRBD1	TGTGCCAGCAGCCTCTCTCGGGACAGTCCTTCCTACGAGCAGTACTTC	CASSLSRDSPSYEQYF
TRBJ2-4	.	TRBV4-1	.	TGCGCCAGCAGCCAAGTAGGCGGAGGAAACATTCAGTACTTC	CASSQVGGGNIQYF